Each of the 19 T cell receptor beta chains below was sequenced from the same sample in a study of T cell changes during pregnancy in multiple sclerosis. Method: immunoSEQ multiplex PCR; TCRdb's copy keeps in-frame clones and lacks some. This sample yields just over 20,000 clones, of which 70% to 90% are seen a single time; roughly 5.7% belongs to the top ten. Material: CD8+ T cells from peripheral blood mononuclear cells, obtained in the second trimester of pregnancy. These receptors originate from a female donor in good health, enrolled as a control in a pregnancy study.

The chain recombines TRBV6-7 with TRBJ1-5; D might be TRBD1 (6 bases). TRBV6-7 is sorted into the ORF group, with uncertain function. Trimming pared 2 bases from V and 0 bases from J, leaving 20 bases between. The CDR3 consists of 19 residues. The CDR3 DNA reads TGTGCCAGCAGTTACGCCTCCAGGGGAGTCCCTTATAGCAATCAGCCCCAGCATTTT. This sequence encodes CASSYASRGVPYSNQPQHF.

This chain uses TRBV6-5 with TRBJ1-3; no firm D call. V gave up 6 bases and J gave up 0 bases, with 12 bases separating them. The V gene's germline CDR1 is MNHEY and CDR2 SVGAGI. The CDR3 consists of 15 residues. Here the CDR3 DNA reads TGTGCCAGCAGCCCAGACATCTACTCTGGAAACACCATATATTTT. This codes for CASSPDIYSGNTIYF.

The CDR3 DNA follows: TGTGCCAGTAGTCCGGGTTTAGATGGCTACACCTTC. It translates to CASSPGLDGYTF. The chain joins TRBV19 to TRBJ1-2; unclear D gene. The CDR3 runs 12 residues. V was pared by 5 bases and J by 6 bases, with 10 bases between. Germline V CDR1 and CDR2: LNHDA, SQIVND (reference sequence).

The chain links TRBV10-1 to TRBJ2-2; a weak D match, TRBD2 (6 bases). The CDR3 length is 14 residues. V lost 2 bases and J lost 3, with 7 bases in between. Per germline, CDR1 WNHNN and CDR2 SYGVQD (reference sequence). Here the CDR3 reads CASSEAGYTGELFF. DNA for the CDR3: TGCGCCAGCAGTGAGGCGGGATACACCGGGGAGCTGTTTTTT.

This sequence joins TRBV28 and TRBJ2-3; 8 bases agree with TRBD2. J lost 4 bases, V lost 3 bases, and 12 bases had no gene match. This CDR3 has 17 amino acids. Germline CDR1 and CDR2: MDHEN and SYDVKM. CDR3 nucleotides: TGTGCCAGCAGTTTGGTCAGTAGAGCGGGAGTACCAGATACGCAGTATTTT. It yields the protein CASSLVSRAGVPDTQYF. The complete variable domain, with remaining parts taken from reference TRBV28 and TRBJ2-3, reads DVKVTQSSRYLVKRTGEKVFLECVQDMDHENMFWYRQDPGLGLRLIYFSYDVKMKEKGDIPEGYSVSREKKERFSLILESASTNQTSMYLCASSLVSRAGVPDTQYFGPGTRLTVL.

The chain recombines TRBV30 with TRBJ2-1; no reliable D call. Trimming took 2 bases from V and 0 from J, leaving 11 bases between them. This CDR3 has 15 residues. CDR1 and CDR2 (germline): GTSNPN, SVGIG (reference sequence). The CDR3 is CAWSQEISSYNEQFF. The CDR3 DNA sequence: TGTGCCTGGAGTCAAGAGATAAGCTCCTACAATGAGCAGTTCTTC. Drawing the rest from reference TRBV30 and TRBJ2-1, the complete variable domain is SQTIHQWPATLVQPVGSPLSLECTVEGTSNPNLYWYRQAAGRGLQLLFYSVGIGQISSEVPQNLSASRPQDRQFILSSKKLLLSDSGFYLCAWSQEISSYNEQFFGPGTRLTVL.

This clone showed up just once. The chain employs TRBV9 and TRBJ2-7; TRBD1 aligns across 7 bases. Trimming removed 0 bases from V and 0 bases from J; junction bases left unmatched: 6. Germline loops: CDR1 SGDLS, CDR2 YYNGEE. The CDR3 spans 16 residues. The CDR3 nucleotides are TGTGCCAGCAGCGTAGTTGAGGGACAGAGCTCCTACGAGCAGTACTTC. It encodes CASSVVEGQSSYEQYF.

This sequence joins TRBV4-1 and TRBJ2-2; tentative D call: TRBD1 (5 bases). Trimming took 1 base from V and 5 from J, leaving 14 bases between them. CDR3 size: 16 residues. Germline V gene lookup returns CDR1 MGHRA and CDR2 YSYEKL. The CDR3: CASSQGSQGRTGELFF. CDR3 in DNA: TGCGCCAGCAGCCAAGGGAGCCAGGGTCGGACCGGGGAGCTGTTTTTT.

This sequence joins TRBV27 and TRBJ2-3, with D hard to call. The V gene's germline CDR1 is MNHEY and CDR2 SMNVEV (reference sequence). This CDR3 comprises 14 residues. V was clipped by 5 bases and J by 1 base, with 10 bases between them. The CDR3 DNA follows: TGTGCCAGCAGTCCTCCTCTTCGCACAGATACGCAGTATTTT. Amino acid sequence: CASSPPLRTDTQYF.

The genes are TRBV29-1 and TRBJ2-7; 8 bases match TRBD1. Trimming removed 5 bases from V and 2 bases from J; junction bases left unmatched: 8. The CDR3 runs to 14 residues. The germline V gene encodes CDR1 SQVTM and CDR2 ANQGSEA. The CDR3 spells CSVWGQASPYEQYF. The DNA for the CDR3 is TGCAGCGTTTGGGGACAGGCCTCCCCCTACGAGCAGTACTTC.

This clone was recorded a few times. V is TRBV7-9 and J is TRBJ1-1; the match to TRBD1 covers 9 bases. The CDR3 consists of 14 residues. Trimming took 5 bases from V and 1 from J; bases not matched to a gene: 2. The V gene's germline CDR1 is SEHNR and CDR2 FQNEAQ (reference sequence). The CDR3: CASSLQGANTEAFF. CDR3 sequence (DNA): TGTGCCAGCAGCCTACAGGGGGCGAACACTGAAGCTTTCTTT.

The genes are TRBV27 and TRBJ2-7; TRBD2 matches 8 bases. Germline CDR1 MNHEY, CDR2 SMNVEV (reference sequence). The trim removed 5 bases at V and 5 bases at J, leaving 8 bases unmatched. The CDR3 has 14 amino acids. The CDR3 DNA is TGTGCCAGCAGTGCCAGCGGGAGTATCGACGAGCAGTACTTC. Amino acids: CASSASGSIDEQYF.

The chain is built from TRBV7-3 and TRBJ2-2; a weak D match, TRBD2 (5 bases). Trimming left V 6 bases short and J 4 bases short, with 18 bases between. Germline CDR1 SGHTA, CDR2 FQGTGA. The CDR3 is 16 residues long. CDR3 region: CASSSPGPGGTGELFF. The DNA for the CDR3 is TGTGCCAGCAGTTCTCCGGGTCCCGGAGGCACCGGGGAGCTGTTTTTT.

The chain links TRBV4-2 to TRBJ2-1; 7 bases are a match to TRBD2. CDR1 and CDR2 (germline): LGHNA, YNFKEQ. This CDR3 has 17 residues. The V segment lost 0 bases and the J segment 2 bases; nucleotides outside the gene matches: 7. The CDR3 DNA reads as TGTGCCAGCAGCCAAGATCCTAGCGGAGACCCCTACAATGAGCAGTTCTTC. It is translated as CASSQDPSGDPYNEQFF.

The rearrangement links TRBV7-9 to TRBJ2-7; D gene uncertain. CDR1 SEHNR and CDR2 FQNEAQ come from the germline V gene (reference sequence). This CDR3 comprises 15 residues. Trimming took off 4 bases at V and 2 bases at J, with 15 bases between the two ends. The CDR3 spells CASSSNRADTYEQYF. CDR3 nucleotides: TGTGCCAGCAGCTCCAATCGAGCCGATACCTACGAGCAGTACTTC.

This sequence joins TRBV4-1 and TRBJ2-5; 9 nucleotides align to TRBD2. Trimming took 0 bases from V and 5 from J; bases not matched to a gene: 10. The CDR3 sequence is 17 residues long. Germline V gives CDR1 MGHRA, CDR2 YSYEKL. The CDR3 protein is CASSQDVPAGGGETQYF. CDR3 in DNA: TGCGCCAGCAGCCAAGATGTCCCAGCGGGGGGAGGGGAGACCCAGTACTTC.

This sequence joins TRBV27 and TRBJ2-3; 12 bases map to TRBD2. CDR3 length equals 15 residues. Germline CDR1 reads MNHEY; CDR2 reads SMNVEV (reference sequence). Trimming removed 7 bases from V and 5 bases from J; junction bases left unmatched: 7. DNA of the CDR3: TGTGCCAGCAATACCCTAGCGGGAGGGGTAGATACGCAGTATTTT. Translated, it gives CASNTLAGGVDTQYF.

This rearrangement joins TRBV10-3 to TRBJ1-4, with TRBD1 identical over 10 bases. CDR1 and CDR2 (germline): ENHRY, SYGVKD. The J segment lost 8 bases and the V segment lost 7 bases, leaving 4 bases of the junction unmatched. The CDR3 covers 13 residues. The CDR3 reads CAIKDRGDEKLFF. CDR3 nucleotides: TGTGCCATCAAGGACAGGGGGGACGAAAAACTGTTTTTT.

The chain has TRBV5-4 and TRBJ2-6, with 7 bases fitting TRBD1. Germline lookup yields CDR1 SGHNT and CDR2 YYREEE (reference sequence). V was pared by 2 bases and J by 4 bases, with 6 bases of the junction left unmatched. CDR3 length: 16 amino acids. The DNA of the CDR3 is TGTGCCAGCAGCTTTCCCAGGGGGACCGGGGCCAACGTCCTGACTTTC. Amino acids: CASSFPRGTGANVLTF.